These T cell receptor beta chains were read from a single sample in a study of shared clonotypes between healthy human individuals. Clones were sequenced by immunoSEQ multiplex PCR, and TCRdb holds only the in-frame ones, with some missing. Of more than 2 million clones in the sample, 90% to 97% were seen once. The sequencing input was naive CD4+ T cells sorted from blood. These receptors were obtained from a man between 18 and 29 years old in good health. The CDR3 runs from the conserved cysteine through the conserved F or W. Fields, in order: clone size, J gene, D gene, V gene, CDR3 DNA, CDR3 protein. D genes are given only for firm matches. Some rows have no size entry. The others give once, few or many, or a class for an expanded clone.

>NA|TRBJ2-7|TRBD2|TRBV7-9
TGTGCCAGCAGCTTAGAGAGGAGCGGGGGAGCCTACGAGCAGTACTTC
CASSLERSGGAYEQYF
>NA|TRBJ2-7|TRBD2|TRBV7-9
TGTGCCAGCAGCACTGGACTAGCGGGAGAGGGCGGGCAGTACTTC
CASSTGLAGEGGQYF
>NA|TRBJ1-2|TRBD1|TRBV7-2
TGTGCCAGCAGCCGGGACAGGGATTATGGCTACACCTTC
CASSRDRDYGYTF
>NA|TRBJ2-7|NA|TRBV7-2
TGTGCCAGCAGCACTCTCGGGTTCTACGAGCAGTACTTC
CASSTLGFYEQYF
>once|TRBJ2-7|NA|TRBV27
TGTGCCAGCATTACTGCTGACAGTGGCGAGCAGTACTTC
CASITADSGEQYF
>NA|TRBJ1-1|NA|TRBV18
TGTGCCAGCTCCCCGCGCCAAGGACAGAACACTGAAGCTTTCTTT
CASSPRQGQNTEAFF
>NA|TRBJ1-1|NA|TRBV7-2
TGTGCCAGCAGCTATGGGGCAGGGCTAACTGAAGCTTTCTTT
CASSYGAGLTEAFF
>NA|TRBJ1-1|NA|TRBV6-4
TGTGCCAGCAGTAACAAGGTAGGCACTGAAGCTTTCTTT
CASSNKVGTEAFF
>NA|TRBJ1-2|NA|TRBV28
TGTGCCAGCAGTTTTAGCGGGTCGGGCTATGGCTACACCTTC
CASSFSGSGYGYTF
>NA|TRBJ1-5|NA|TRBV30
TGTGCCTGGAGTCAGGATAGCAATCAGCCCCAGCATTTT
CAWSQDSNQPQHF
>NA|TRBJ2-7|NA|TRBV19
TGTGCCAGTAGTATAGATACGGGATCCTACGAGCAGTACTTC
CASSIDTGSYEQYF
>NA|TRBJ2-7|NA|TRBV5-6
TGTGCCAGCAGCTTACTCGGGGCCGAGCAGTACTTC
CASSLLGAEQYF
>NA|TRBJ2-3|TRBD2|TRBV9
TGTGCCAGCAGTTCTAGAGCAGCGGGACGGACAGATACGCAGTATTTT
CASSSRAAGRTDTQYF
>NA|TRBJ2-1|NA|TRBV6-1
TGTGCCAGCAGTACCCCAAAAACTAGCCACAATGAGCAGTTCTTC
CASSTPKTSHNEQFF
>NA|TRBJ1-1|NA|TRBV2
TGTGCCAGCAGTGAGGGTTTGGGCACTGAAGCTTTCTTT
CASSEGLGTEAFF